Listed here are 8 T cell receptor beta chains from one sample, sequenced in a study of CD8 T cells in ankylosing spondylitis. TCRdb reprocessed the 5' RACE reads with MiXCR, giving one entry per CDR3 protein. The sample holds about 360,000 distinct CDR3 sequences, 20% seen once. The source material was blood, either unsorted or a sorted T cell fraction (not recorded which). These receptors were obtained from a male donor with ankylosing spondylitis or in good health (not recorded which).

This chain connects TRBV3-1 to TRBJ2-1, with 10 bases lining up with TRBD1. CDR1 is LGHDT and CDR2 is YNNKEL in the germline V gene (reference sequence). Unmatched junction bases numbered 10, after V lost 1 base and J lost 10 bases. The CDR3 runs 16 residues. CDR3: CASSQVPGQGVGEQFF. CDR3 coding DNA: TGTGCCAGCAGCCAAGTTCCTGGACAGGGGGTAGGGGAGCAGTTCTTC.

This clonotype was observed a handful of times. This chain joins TRBV4-1 and TRBJ2-2; unclear D gene. Germline lookup yields CDR1 MGHRA and CDR2 YSYEKL. V dropped 8 bases and J dropped 1 base, with 5 bases sitting between them. The CDR3 is made up of 12 amino acids. The chain's CDR3 is CASLENTGELFF. CDR3 nucleotide sequence: TGCGCCAGCTTAGAGAACACCGGGGAGCTGTTTTTT.

The chain combines TRBV3-1 with TRBJ2-5; tentatively, D is TRBD1 (5 bases). Deletions cut 8 bases from V and 5 bases from J, with 21 bases between. Per the germline V gene, CDR1 is LGHDT and CDR2 is YNNKEL (reference sequence). The CDR3 is 15 residues long. CDR3 sequence reads: CASWERGTMWETQYF. In DNA, the CDR3 is TGTGCCAGCTGGGAAAGGGGAACGATGTGGGAGACCCAGTACTTC.

This clonotype was seen only a few times. The rearrangement joins TRBV20-1 to TRBJ1-5; TRBD1 might be the D (5 bases). CDR3 length: 15 amino acids. Trimming cost V 0 bases and J 6 bases, with 15 bases left between them. Germline CDR1 and CDR2: DFQATT and SNEGSKA (reference sequence). In nucleotides, the CDR3 is TGCAGTGCTAGAGATCTAAGCAGGGCAGGTCAGCCCCAGCATTTT. This codes for CSARDLSRAGQPQHF.

This clonotype was seen a few times. At one of its ends the junction is not consistent with the germline gene, which may arise from a read error. V is TRBV9 and J is TRBJ2-1, with D tentatively TRBD1 or TRBD2 (5 bases each). The germline CDR1 and CDR2 sequences are SGDLS and YYNGEE. This CDR3 comprises 13 residues. CDR3 DNA: TGTGCCAGCAGCGACCGGGACGGAACGCGCGTCGTCTTC. It encodes CASSDRDGTRVVF.

This clonotype has a handful of counts. The chain has TRBV7-8 and TRBJ2-1, with 8 bases matching TRBD2. This CDR3 is 16 amino acids long. Unmatched junction bases numbered 10, after V lost 5 bases and J lost 4 bases. Germline V CDR1 and CDR2: SGHVS, FQNEAQ. As DNA, the CDR3 is TGTGCCAGCAGCCCCCCTCTAGCGGGCTTATACAATGAGCAGTTCTTC. Its protein product is CASSPPLAGLYNEQFF.

The rearrangement uses TRBV12-3 or TRBV12-4 and TRBJ2-7; a possible D gene is TRBD1 (5 bases). V dropped 1 base and J dropped 5 bases, with 12 bases sitting between them. The CDR3 length is 14 residues. The CDR3: CASSLGATGNEQYF. CDR3 coding DNA: TGTGCCAGCAGTTTAGGGGCCACAGGTAACGAGCAGTACTTC.

This rearrangement joins TRBV10-3 to TRBJ2-1, with 7 bases lining up with TRBD1. V was clipped by 6 bases and J by 8 bases; unmatched bases: 4. There are 12 residues in the CDR3. The germline V gene has CDR1 ENHRY and CDR2 SYGVKD. The CDR3 DNA follows: TGTGCCATCAGCAGGGACAGCTATGAGCAGTTCTTC. Its protein is CAISRDSYEQFF.